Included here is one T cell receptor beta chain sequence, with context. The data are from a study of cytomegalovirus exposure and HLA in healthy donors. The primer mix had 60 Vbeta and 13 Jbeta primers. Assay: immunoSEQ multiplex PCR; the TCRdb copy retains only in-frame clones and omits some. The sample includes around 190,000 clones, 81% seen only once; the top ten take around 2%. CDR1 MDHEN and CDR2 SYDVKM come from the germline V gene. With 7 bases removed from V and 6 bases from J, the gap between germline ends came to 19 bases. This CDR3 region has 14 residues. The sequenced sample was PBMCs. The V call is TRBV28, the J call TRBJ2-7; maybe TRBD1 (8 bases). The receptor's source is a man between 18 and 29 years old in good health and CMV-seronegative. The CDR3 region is CASTLTGGGGEQYF. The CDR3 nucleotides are TGTGCCAGCACCCTTACAGGGGGAGGGGGCGAGCAGTACTTC.